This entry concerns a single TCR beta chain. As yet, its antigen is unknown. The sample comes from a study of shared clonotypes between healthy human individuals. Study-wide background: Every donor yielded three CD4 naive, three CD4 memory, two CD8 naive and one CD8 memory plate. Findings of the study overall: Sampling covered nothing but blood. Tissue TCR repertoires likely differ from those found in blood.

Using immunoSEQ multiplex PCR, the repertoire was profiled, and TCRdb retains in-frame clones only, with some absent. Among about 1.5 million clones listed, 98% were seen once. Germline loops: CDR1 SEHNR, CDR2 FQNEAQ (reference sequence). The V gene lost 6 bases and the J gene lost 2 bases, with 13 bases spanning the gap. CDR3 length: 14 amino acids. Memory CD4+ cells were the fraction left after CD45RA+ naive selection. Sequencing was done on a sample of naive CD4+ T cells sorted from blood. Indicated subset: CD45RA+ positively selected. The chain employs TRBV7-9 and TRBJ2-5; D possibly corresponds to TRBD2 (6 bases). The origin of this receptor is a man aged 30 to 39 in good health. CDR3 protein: CASRDLGGQETQYF. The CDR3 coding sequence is TGTGCCAGCAGGGATTTGGGGGGACAAGAGACCCAGTACTTC.